This entry features one T cell receptor (beta chain) sequence. The J segment lost 4 bases and the V segment lost 3 bases, leaving 15 bases of the junction unmatched. The CDR3 runs 18 residues. The germline V gene encodes CDR1 LGHNA and CDR2 YNFKEQ. Method: immunoSEQ multiplex PCR; TCRdb's copy keeps in-frame clones and lacks some. The sample yields about 100,000 clones, 90% seen once. This entry comes from a study of OX40 agonist ivuxolimab in advanced cancers. Sequenced material: CD4+ or CD8+ T cells sorted from blood, taken in a trial of the OX40 agonist ivuxolimab. This clonotype was obtained from an adult with an advanced solid tumor such as melanoma, head and neck, liver or kidney cancer. This chain uses TRBV4-2 with TRBJ2-3, with 8 bases that match TRBD2. CDR3 bases: TGTGCCAGCAGCCAGGAGAGATTTTTGGCGGGAGGTCCAGATACGCAGTATTTT. This gives the protein CASSQERFLAGGPDTQYF.